The 9 T cell receptor beta chains below were found in one sample sequenced in a study of CD8 T cells in ankylosing spondylitis (dated by TCRdb to about 2017). Paper-wide results and their limitations: Blood from ankylosing spondylitis patients appeared to be characterized by a TCR beta motif made up of several highly homologous amino acid variants.

These receptors have no known antigen. Preparation of the library involved 5' RACE. Data came from an Illumina HiSeq 2500. TCRdb cleaned the public reads at Q25 with fastp, built clones with MiXCR and kept in-frame beta chains. Each entry merges the rows of one CDR3 protein and shows their most common DNA and genes. This sample is represented by 100,000 to 150,000 distinct CDR3 sequences; about a sixth of them were singletons. Clones ranked in the top ten supply 30% to 35% of the sample. Source material: blood, either unsorted or a sorted T cell fraction (not recorded which). All receptors derive from a male donor with ankylosing spondylitis.

This clonotype came up many times. The rearrangement links TRBV29-1 to TRBJ2-1; TRBD2 is a possible D gene (6 bases). CDR3 length equals 13 residues. Germline values: CDR1 SQVTM, CDR2 ANQGSEA. The V and J ends lost 4 bases and 4 bases respectively, with 11 bases between them. The CDR3 here is CSVVGAGYNEQFF. CDR3 nucleotide sequence: TGCAGCGTTGTGGGTGCGGGGTACAATGAGCAGTTCTTC.

The CDR3: CASSQASLAGEETQYF. CDR3 coding DNA: TGTGCCAGCAGCCAAGCATCACTAGCGGGAGAAGAGACCCAGTACTTC. The chain uses TRBV3-1 and TRBJ2-5; TRBD2 matches at 11 bases. Germline V CDR1 and CDR2: LGHDT, YNNKEL (reference sequence). V shed 1 base, J shed 3 bases, and the junction held 4 bases outside the gene matches. CDR3 length equals 16 residues.

Ten or more counts support this clonotype. The chain recombines TRBV28 with TRBJ2-3; 12 bases map to TRBD2. Trimming took 2 bases from V and 12 from J; bases not matched to a gene: 6. CDR1 is MDHEN, CDR2 SYDVKM, per germline. This CDR3 spans 14 amino acids. In DNA form, the CDR3 reads TGTGCCAGCAGTTTAGGGACTAGCGGGTCACCCCAGTATTTT. This gives the protein CASSLGTSGSPQYF.

The chain employs TRBV6-1 and TRBJ2-2; D is unclear. V was cut by 8 bases and J by 6 bases, with 7 bases left in between. The V gene's germline CDR1 is MNHNS and CDR2 SASEGT. The CDR3 covers 11 residues. The DNA for the CDR3 is TGTGCCAGCCTCGTTTCCGGGGAGCTGTTTTTT. It yields the protein CASLVSGELFF.

The chain uses TRBV20-1 and TRBJ1-4; TRBD1 might be the D (6 bases). CDR1 and CDR2 from the germline V gene are DFQATT and SNEGSKA (reference sequence). CDR3 length equals 13 residues. Trimming cost V 6 bases and J 7 bases, with 15 bases left between them. CDR3 bases: TGCAGTGCCGGGAGGCAGGGGAGTGAAAAACTGTTTTTT. Its translation: CSAGRQGSEKLFF.

This clonotype was seen just once. This chain joins TRBV11-2 and TRBJ1-5; 8 bases are shared with TRBD1. The V and J ends lost 2 bases and 3 bases, in that order; junction bases with no gene match: 6. The germline gives CDR1 SGHAT, CDR2 FQNNGV. This CDR3 has 16 amino acids. Here the CDR3 reads CASSLTGGSYNQPQHF. The CDR3, as DNA: TGTGCCAGCAGCTTAACAGGGGGTAGTTACAATCAGCCCCAGCATTTT. The variable domain in full, completed from reference TRBV11-2 and TRBJ1-5, reads EAGVAQSPRYKIIEKRQSVAFWCNPISGHATLYWYQQILGQGPKLLIQFQNNGVVDDSQLPKDRFSAERLKGVDSTLKIQPAKLEDSAVYLCASSLTGGSYNQPQHFGDGTRLSIL.

V usage is TRBV5-1 and J usage is TRBJ2-7, with TRBD2 matching over 14 bases. The length of the CDR3 is 15 residues. J gave up 6 bases and V 3 bases, and 5 bases lay outside the gene matches. Germline V gives CDR1 SGHRS, CDR2 YFSETQ. The chain's CDR3 is CASSSAGLAGVEQYF. In nucleotides, the CDR3 is TGCGCCAGCAGCTCCGCGGGACTAGCGGGAGTCGAGCAGTACTTC.

The chain is built from TRBV20-1 and TRBJ2-3, with D unclear. CDR3 length: 13 residues. Germline CDR1 is DFQATT and CDR2 is SNEGSKA (reference sequence). V was clipped by 1 base and J by 6 bases, with 11 bases between them. In nucleotides, the CDR3 is TGCAGTGCTAGAGCTCCTCTAAGGGATACGCAGTATTTT. Translation: CSARAPLRDTQYF.

V is TRBV27 and J is TRBJ2-7, with D possibly called TRBD1 or TRBD2 (5 bases each). CDR3 length equals 14 residues. V was pared by 0 bases and J by 6 bases, with 12 bases between. Germline loops: CDR1 MNHEY, CDR2 SMNVEV (reference sequence). CDR3 DNA: TGTGCCAGCAGTTTATCCGAGGGGTATTCCGAGCAGTACTTC. This sequence encodes CASSLSEGYSEQYF.